The 10 T cell receptor beta chains listed next were all sequenced from one sample in a study of PD-L1 blockade in urothelial cancer. This table comes from immunoSEQ multiplex PCR, and its TCRdb copy is limited to in-frame clones, with some not included. Among about 86,000 clones listed, around 85% were seen once. As to time point: pretreatment peripheral blood. The specimen was PBMCs, collected around atezolizumab (anti-PD-L1) treatment. These receptors were collected from a man aged 55-75 years with urothelial cancer.

V usage is TRBV5-4 and J usage is TRBJ2-5; a possible D gene is TRBD2 (6 bases). The ends were cut back, 5 bases at V and 3 bases at J, with 11 bases in the middle. The V gene's germline CDR1 is SGHNT and CDR2 YYREEE (reference sequence). The CDR3 loop spans 13 amino acids. CDR3 loop: CASRAGTEETQYF. The CDR3, as DNA: TGTGCCAGCAGGGCCGGGACTGAAGAGACCCAGTACTTC.

This clone occurred once. The CDR3 nucleotides read TGTGCCACCAGCAGGGTACCGACAGGGTGGGGGACGGGAAATGAAAAACTGTTTTTT. Protein product: CATSRVPTGWGTGNEKLFF. The rearrangement uses TRBV15 and TRBJ1-4; TRBD1 aligns across 7 bases. The CDR3 extends over 19 amino acids. CDR1 and CDR2 from the germline V gene are LNHNV and YYDKDF (reference sequence). V was clipped by 3 bases and J by 5 bases; unmatched bases: 18.

The chain has TRBV13 and TRBJ2-5; 8 bases map to TRBD1. This CDR3 is 14 amino acids long. The germline V gene has CDR1 PRHDT and CDR2 FYEKMQ (reference sequence). Trimming cost V 2 bases and J 4 bases; bases outside gene matches: 3. The CDR3 region has the DNA TGTGCCAGCAGCTTACAGGGGGCAGGAGAGACCCAGTACTTC. Translation: CASSLQGAGETQYF.

The rearrangement joins TRBV6-6 to TRBJ2-7, with D tentatively TRBD2 (6 bases). Germline V gene lookup returns CDR1 MNHNY and CDR2 SVGAGI (reference sequence). This CDR3 spans 16 amino acids. The V end was cut by 2 bases, the J end by 2 bases, with 16 bases between. This chain's CDR3 is CASSYSGGDGPYEQYF. In DNA form, the CDR3 reads TGTGCCAGCAGTTACAGCGGAGGGGACGGTCCCTACGAGCAGTACTTC.

This clone was detected only once. This chain's CDR3 is CASSRQGSNEQFF. In DNA form, the CDR3 reads TGCGCCAGCAGCCGACAGGGTTCCAATGAGCAGTTCTTC. This rearrangement joins TRBV4-1 to TRBJ2-1; 7 bases are shared with TRBD1. After removal of 4 bases from V and 6 bases from J, the junction contained 3 bases not matched to a gene. Germline V gene lookup returns CDR1 MGHRA and CDR2 YSYEKL. The CDR3 loop spans 13 amino acids.

This clone was detected only a few times. The chain has TRBV5-4 and TRBJ2-3, with D perhaps matching TRBD2 (5 bases). V lost 4 bases to trimming and J lost 8 bases, with 11 bases between them. Germline lookup yields CDR1 SGHNT and CDR2 YYREEE (reference sequence). This CDR3 has 12 amino acids. CDR3 region: CASSQTRGTQYF. CDR3 DNA: TGTGCCAGCAGCCAGACCCGGGGTACGCAGTATTTT.

The chain employs TRBV6-1 and TRBJ2-1; 10 bases match TRBD2. The V gene end was trimmed by 7 bases and the J gene end by 8 bases; junction bases not matched to a gene: 11. Germline V CDR1 and CDR2: MNHNS, SASEGT. This CDR3 has 15 amino acids. The CDR3 sequence: CASTKGSSGSYEQFF. In nucleotides, the CDR3 is TGTGCCAGCACCAAGGGCTCTAGCGGGAGCTATGAGCAGTTCTTC.

The chain combines TRBV6-5 with TRBJ2-2, with 8 positions matching TRBD2. Germline values: CDR1 MNHEY, CDR2 SVGAGI. Germline trimming cut 2 bases from V and 9 bases from J; bases unmatched to any gene: 2. The length of the CDR3 is 13 residues. The CDR3 region has the DNA TGTGCCAGCAGTTACGAGCGGGGGCGGGAGCTGTTTTTT. This gives the protein CASSYERGRELFF.

The rearrangement links TRBV28 to TRBJ2-1, with a possible D match to TRBD1 (5 bases). Between the trimmed V and J ends, which lost 10 bases and 6 bases, there was a span of 13 bases. Germline assignment: CDR1 MDHEN and CDR2 SYDVKM. This CDR3 has 12 residues. The CDR3 sequence: CATTGPINEQFF. The CDR3, as DNA: TGTGCCACTACAGGCCCGATCAATGAGCAGTTCTTC.

The chain is built from TRBV27 and TRBJ2-7; no clear D gene. The germline gives CDR1 MNHEY, CDR2 SMNVEV (reference sequence). V dropped 3 bases and J dropped 0 bases, with 12 bases sitting between them. The CDR3 loop spans 15 amino acids. The CDR3 DNA follows: TGTGCCAGCAGTTTGGCAGGCCAAAGCTCCTACGAGCAGTACTTC. Protein: CASSLAGQSSYEQYF.